This T cell receptor beta chain was recovered during a study of shared clonotypes between healthy human individuals. The germline V and J ends were trimmed by 2 bases and 6 bases, with 12 bases remaining between them. The V gene's germline CDR1 is LGHNA and CDR2 YSLEER. The CDR3 runs 14 residues. Profiling relied on immunoSEQ multiplex PCR, and the TCRdb table lists in-frame clones only, not all of them. The data show approximately 2,000,000 clones, around 92% seen once. The sequenced material came from naive CD4+ T cells from PBMCs. Subset given: CD45RA+ positively selected. The receptor's source is a man aged 18 to 29 in good health. Some clones in this sample may be carry-over from other donors' samples. V is TRBV4-3 and J is TRBJ2-3; tentatively, D is TRBD1 (7 bases). The CDR3 loop reads CASSQRPGGDTQYF. CDR3 in DNA: TGCGCCAGCAGCCAACGTCCAGGGGGGGATACGCAGTATTTT.